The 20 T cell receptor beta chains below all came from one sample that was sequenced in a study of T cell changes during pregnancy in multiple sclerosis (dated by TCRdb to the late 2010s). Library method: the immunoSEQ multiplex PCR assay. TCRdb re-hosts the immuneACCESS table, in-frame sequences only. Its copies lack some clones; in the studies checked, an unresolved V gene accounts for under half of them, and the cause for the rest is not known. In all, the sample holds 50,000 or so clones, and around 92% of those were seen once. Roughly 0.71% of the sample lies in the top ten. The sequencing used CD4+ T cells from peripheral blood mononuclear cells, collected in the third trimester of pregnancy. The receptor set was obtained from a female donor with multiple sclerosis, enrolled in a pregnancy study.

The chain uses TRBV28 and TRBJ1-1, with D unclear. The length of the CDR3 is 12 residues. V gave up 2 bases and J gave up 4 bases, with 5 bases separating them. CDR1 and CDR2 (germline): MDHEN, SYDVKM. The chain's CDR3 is CASSLEGTEAFF. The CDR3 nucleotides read TGTGCCAGCAGTTTAGAGGGCACTGAAGCTTTCTTT.

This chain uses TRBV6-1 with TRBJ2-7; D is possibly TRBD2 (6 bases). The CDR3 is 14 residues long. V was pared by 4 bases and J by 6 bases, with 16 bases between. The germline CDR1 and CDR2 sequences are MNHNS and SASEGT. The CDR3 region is CASSGGGLAGEQYF. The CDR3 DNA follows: TGTGCCAGCAGTGGGGGAGGACTGGCCGGCGAGCAGTACTTC.

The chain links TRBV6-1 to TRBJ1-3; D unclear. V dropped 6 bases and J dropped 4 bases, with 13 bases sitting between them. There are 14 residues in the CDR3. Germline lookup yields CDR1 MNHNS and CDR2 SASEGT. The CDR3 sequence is CASSLPERGNTIYF. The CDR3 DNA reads TGTGCCAGCAGCCTCCCTGAGAGGGGAAACACCATATATTTT.

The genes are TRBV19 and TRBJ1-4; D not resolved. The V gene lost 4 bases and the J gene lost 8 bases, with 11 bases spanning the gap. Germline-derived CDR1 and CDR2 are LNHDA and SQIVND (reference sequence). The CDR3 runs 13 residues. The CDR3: CASSTGIDEKLFF. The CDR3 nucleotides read TGTGCCAGTAGTACCGGGATTGACGAAAAACTGTTTTTT.

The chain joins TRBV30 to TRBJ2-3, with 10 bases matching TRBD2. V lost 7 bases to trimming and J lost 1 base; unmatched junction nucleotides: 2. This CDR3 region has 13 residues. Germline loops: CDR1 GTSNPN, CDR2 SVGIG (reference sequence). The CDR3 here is CASGLAGTDTQYF. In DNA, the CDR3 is TGTGCCTCAGGACTAGCGGGCACAGATACGCAGTATTTT.

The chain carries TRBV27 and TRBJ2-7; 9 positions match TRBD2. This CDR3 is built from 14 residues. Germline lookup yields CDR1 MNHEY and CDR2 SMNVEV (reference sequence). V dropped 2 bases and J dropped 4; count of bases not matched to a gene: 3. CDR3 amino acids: CASSLAGGRYEQYF. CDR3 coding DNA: TGTGCCAGCAGTTTAGCGGGGGGGCGGTACGAGCAGTACTTC.

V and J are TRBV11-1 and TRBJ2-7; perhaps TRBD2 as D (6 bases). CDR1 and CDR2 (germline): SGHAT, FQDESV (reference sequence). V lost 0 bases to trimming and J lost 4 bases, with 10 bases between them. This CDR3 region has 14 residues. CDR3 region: CASSLAGGAYEQYF. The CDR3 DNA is TGTGCCAGCAGCTTAGCGGGGGGTGCTTACGAGCAGTACTTC.

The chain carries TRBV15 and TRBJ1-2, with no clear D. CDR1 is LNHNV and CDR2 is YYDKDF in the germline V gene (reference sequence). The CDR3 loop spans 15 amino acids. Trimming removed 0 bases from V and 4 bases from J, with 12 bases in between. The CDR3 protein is CATSRDFTASYGYTF. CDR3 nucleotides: TGTGCCACCAGCAGAGATTTTACAGCCAGCTATGGCTACACCTTC.

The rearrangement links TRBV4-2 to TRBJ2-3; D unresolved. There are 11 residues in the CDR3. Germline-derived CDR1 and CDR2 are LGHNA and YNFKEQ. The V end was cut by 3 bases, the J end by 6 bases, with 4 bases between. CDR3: CASSHGDTQYF. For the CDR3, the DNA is TGTGCCAGCAGCCACGGGGATACGCAGTATTTT.

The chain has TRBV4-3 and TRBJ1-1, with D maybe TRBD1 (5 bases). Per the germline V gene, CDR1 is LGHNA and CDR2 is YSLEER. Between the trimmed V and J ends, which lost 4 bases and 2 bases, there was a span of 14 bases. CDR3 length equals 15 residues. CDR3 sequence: CASSRDSRTNTEAFF. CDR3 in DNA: TGCGCCAGCAGCCGTGACAGCAGAACTAACACTGAAGCTTTCTTT.

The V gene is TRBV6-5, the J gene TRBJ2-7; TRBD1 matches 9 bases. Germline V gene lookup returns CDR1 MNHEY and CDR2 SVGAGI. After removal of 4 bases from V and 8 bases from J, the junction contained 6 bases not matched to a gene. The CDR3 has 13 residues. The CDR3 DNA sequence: TGTGCCAGCAGTTTCAGACAGGGGGGACAGCAGTACTTC. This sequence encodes CASSFRQGGQQYF.

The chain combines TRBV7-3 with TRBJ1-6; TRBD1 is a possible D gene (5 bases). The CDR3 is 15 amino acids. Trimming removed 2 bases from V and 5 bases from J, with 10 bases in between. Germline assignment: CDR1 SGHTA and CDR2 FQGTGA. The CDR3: CASSLFGGNNSPLHF. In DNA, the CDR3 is TGTGCCAGCAGCTTATTTGGGGGGAATAATTCACCCCTCCACTTT. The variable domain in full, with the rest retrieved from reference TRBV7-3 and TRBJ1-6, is GAGVSQTPSNKVTEKGKYVELRCDPISGHTALYWYRQSLGQGPEFLIYFQGTGAADDSGLPNDRFFAVRPEGSVSTLKIQRTERGDSAVYLCASSLFGGNNSPLHFGNGTRLTVT.

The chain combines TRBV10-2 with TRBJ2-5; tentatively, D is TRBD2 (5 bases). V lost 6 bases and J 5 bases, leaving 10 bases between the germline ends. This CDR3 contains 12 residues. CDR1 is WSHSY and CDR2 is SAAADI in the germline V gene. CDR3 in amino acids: CASRGGEETQYF. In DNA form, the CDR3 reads TGCGCCAGCAGGGGTGGGGAGGAGACCCAGTACTTC.

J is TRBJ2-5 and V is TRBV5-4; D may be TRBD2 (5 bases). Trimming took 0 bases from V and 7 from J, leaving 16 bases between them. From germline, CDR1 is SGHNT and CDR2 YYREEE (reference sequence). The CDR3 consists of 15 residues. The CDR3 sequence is CASSLVGRLRGTQYF. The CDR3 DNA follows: TGTGCCAGCAGCTTGGTTGGTCGGCTCCGGGGGACCCAGTACTTC.

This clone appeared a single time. The CDR3 sequence is CAISLLAGANNEQFF. CDR3 nucleotide sequence: TGTGCCATCAGTTTACTAGCGGGGGCCAACAATGAGCAGTTCTTC. The chain recombines TRBV10-3 with TRBJ2-1, with 11 bases fitting TRBD2. The trim removed 5 bases at V and 5 bases at J, leaving 5 bases unmatched. The CDR3 sequence is 15 residues long. CDR1 is ENHRY, CDR2 SYGVKD, per germline.

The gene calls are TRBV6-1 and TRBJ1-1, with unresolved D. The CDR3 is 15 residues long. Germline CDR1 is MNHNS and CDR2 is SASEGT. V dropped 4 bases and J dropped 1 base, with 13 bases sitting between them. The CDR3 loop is CASSGELLSNTEAFF. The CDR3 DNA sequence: TGTGCCAGCAGTGGGGAGTTGCTCTCGAACACTGAAGCTTTCTTT.

The CDR3: CASRDRGFYEQYF. Written as DNA, the CDR3 is TGTGCCAGCAGGGACAGGGGGTTCTACGAGCAGTACTTC. The chain recombines TRBV6-1 with TRBJ2-7, with 10 bases that match TRBD1. Germline CDR1 reads MNHNS; CDR2 reads SASEGT. Unmatched junction bases numbered 2, after V lost 6 bases and J lost 3 bases. The CDR3 spans 13 residues.

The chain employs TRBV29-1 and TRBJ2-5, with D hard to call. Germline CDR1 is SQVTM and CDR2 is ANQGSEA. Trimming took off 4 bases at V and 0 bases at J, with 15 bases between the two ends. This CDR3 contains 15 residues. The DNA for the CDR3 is TGCAGCGTTGCCCCGAGTTTTAAGTACCAAGAGACCCAGTACTTC. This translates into CSVAPSFKYQETQYF.

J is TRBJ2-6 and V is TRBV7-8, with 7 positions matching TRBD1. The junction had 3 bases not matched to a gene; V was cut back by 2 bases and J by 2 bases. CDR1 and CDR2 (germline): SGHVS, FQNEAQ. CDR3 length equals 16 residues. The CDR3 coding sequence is TGTGCCAGCAGCTTACAACAGGGGACTGGGGCCAACGTCCTGACTTTC. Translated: CASSLQQGTGANVLTF.

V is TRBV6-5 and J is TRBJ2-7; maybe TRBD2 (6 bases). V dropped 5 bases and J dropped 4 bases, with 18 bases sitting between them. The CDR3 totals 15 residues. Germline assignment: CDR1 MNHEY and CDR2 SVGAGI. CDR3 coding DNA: TGTGCCAGCAGTCCGGTGAGCGGGCGAAGTTACGAGCAGTACTTC. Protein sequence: CASSPVSGRSYEQYF.